This T cell receptor (beta chain) was recorded in a study of cytomegalovirus exposure and HLA in healthy donors. The primer mix had 60 Vbeta and 13 Jbeta primers. Only in-frame clones appear in the TCRdb table, and some are missing; sequencing was by immunoSEQ multiplex PCR. The sample has approximately 38,000 clones. As for this clone: Its target is unknown.

Study-wide points: It was assumed in the presence/absence analyses that sequencing depth was roughly uniform across donors. Later genetic work tied a missense DCLRE1C variant to beta-chain V and J trimming.

This TCR was recovered from a human donor in good health. Material: PBMCs.

CDR3 protein: CASSQGGNGNTIYF. CDR3 sequence (DNA): TGTGCCAGCAGCCAAGGAGGGAACGGAAACACCATATATTTT. J is TRBJ1-3 and V is TRBV4-2; D is unclear. Trimming took off 1 base at V and 4 bases at J, with 8 bases between the two ends. CDR3 size: 14 residues. CDR1 and CDR2 from the germline V gene are LGHNA and YNFKEQ.